This is a list of T cell receptor beta chains from one sample in a study of T cell repertoires in cytomegalovirus infection. Using its own MiXCR run on the reads, TCRdb lists one record per CDR3 protein. This repertoire shows roughly 640,000 distinct CDR3 sequences, approximately 25% found once; its top ten account for 6.5% to 10%. The sample taken for sequencing was CD8+ T cells from PBMCs. The receptors derive from a human donor in good health (CMV status not recorded). Some clones in this sample may be carry-over from other donors' samples. The CDR3 runs from the conserved cysteine through the conserved F or W. The listing skips clone size in some rows; elsewhere it reads once, few, many or a size class.

CASSLSGFNTGELFF	few	TRBV7-9
CASSLARWEQFF	few	TRBV14
CASSQDPGINYGYTF	many	TRBV4-3
CSARTRLATSTDTQYF	.	TRBV20-1
CASSSRRLSPYEQYF	.	TRBV7-6
CASSQDTYRKDTEAFF	.	TRBV14
CASQPRNRGEDTEAFF	few	TRBV7-8
CSVEYRTTGELFF	.	TRBV29-1
CASSYSSYNEQFF	many	TRBV6-2/TRBV6-3
CASSLSPDSYEQYF	.	TRBV5-4
CASSLEVAGGTYEQYF	many	TRBV7-6
CASRPSASSGNTIYF	many	TRBV12-3/TRBV12-4
CASSFEGRSGANVLTF	.	TRBV7-9
CASSLDRGKTRGDDQPQHF	.	TRBV11-3
CASTADRGSRDTQYF	few	TRBV19
CASSSRQGLAKNIQYF	few	TRBV7-2
CASSQEWGLNAGANVLTF	.	TRBV4-3
CASSPALGKRNQPQHF	.	TRBV11-3
CSVPISEIGYGYTF	.	TRBV29-1
CASSYSAGAQVEQFF	many	TRBV6-5
CASSLGRQGYNEQFF	many	TRBV12-3/TRBV12-4
CASGPLEQFF	.	TRBV12-5
CASSDVLAEETQYF	.	TRBV2
CSARDLPPDTQYF	.	TRBV20-1
CASSAWDSNSPLHF	.	TRBV9
CASSPSSGSYEQYF	.	TRBV7-9
CVSSSSAANYEQYF	few	TRBV7-6
CASRRAQGSMTEAFF	many	TRBV4-1
CASSLVGQGYSEAFF	many	TRBV7-2
CASSWDSINNEQFF	many	TRBV7-6
CASWDGNQPQHF	many	TRBV28
CSAPRADMVYGYTF	few	TRBV20-1
CASSPGGYIQYF	few	TRBV9
CASSLGPGVFYNEQFF	many	TRBV5-1
CASRINQGPGELFF	.	TRBV7-6
CASSRGMWGANEKLFF	many	TRBV7-2
CASSQVVGNQGSPLHF	many	TRBV4-2
CASSPLGGTIYF	many	TRBV7-9
CASSLVPRQVNNEQFF	.	TRBV5-1
CASSPLPEKSDNEQFF	.	TRBV5-1
CASSPSDPRGYTF	.	TRBV5-1
CASRHGRGYTMNTEAFF	.	TRBV6-2/TRBV6-3
CASSPGQANYGYTF	many	TRBV7-9
CATSDLSQGGNSPLHF	few	TRBV24-1